Below, 26 T cell receptor beta chains from the same sample are listed, as sequenced in a study of blood T cell repertoires in COVID-19. Sequenced by immunoSEQ multiplex PCR; TCRdb stores in-frame clones only, minus some. There are around 54,000 clones in the sample; around 91% occur only once, and 3% to 3.5% lies in the top ten. The sequencing sample was made of peripheral blood. These receptors all come from a human donor in a cohort sampled during active COVID-19.

This chain joins TRBV6-1 and TRBJ2-3; D call uncertain. The CDR3 length is 15 residues. The germline V and J ends were trimmed by 0 bases and 2 bases, with 9 bases remaining between them. Germline V gene lookup returns CDR1 MNHNS and CDR2 SASEGT. The CDR3 bases are TGTGCCAGCAGTGAAGCGGGCAGGCCCACAGATACGCAGTATTTT. This codes for CASSEAGRPTDTQYF.

This clone was seen only a few times. This chain connects TRBV7-8 to TRBJ1-2, with TRBD1 identical over 10 bases. Per the germline V gene, CDR1 is SGHVS and CDR2 is FQNEAQ. The CDR3 length is 15 residues. V lost 6 bases to trimming and J lost 5 bases; unmatched junction nucleotides: 9. CDR3 DNA sequence: TGTGCCAGCAGTCCGGGACAGGGGAGGTGGTATGGCTACACCTTC. It is translated as CASSPGQGRWYGYTF.

A single count supports this clone. The rearrangement uses TRBV6-5 and TRBJ1-3, with D possibly TRBD1 on 5 matching bases. The CDR3 loop spans 15 amino acids. V lost 2 bases, J lost 0 bases, and 8 bases lay in between. CDR1 MNHEY and CDR2 SVGAGI come from the germline V gene. CDR3 loop: CASSYGAGSGNTIYF. As DNA, the CDR3 is TGTGCCAGCAGTTACGGGGCAGGCTCTGGAAACACCATATATTTT.

The chain couples TRBV6-2 or TRBV6-3 to TRBJ1-1, with D perhaps TRBD1 (6 bases). Germline V gene data show CDR1 as MNHEY and CDR2 as SVGEGT. CDR3 length equals 16 residues. Trimming removed 2 bases at V and 2 bases at J, with 15 bases between. In DNA, the CDR3 is TGTGCCAGCAGTTACATGGCTGGACAGCTAAACACTGAAGCTTTCTTT. It codes for CASSYMAGQLNTEAFF.

The chain recombines TRBV7-9 with TRBJ2-5; D uncertain. The CDR3 covers 16 residues. In germline, CDR1 is SEHNR, CDR2 FQNEAQ (reference sequence). V was clipped by 5 bases and J by 6 bases, with 22 bases between them. CDR3 sequence (DNA): TGTGCCAGCAGCCCCTTGATTAGTGGTGGTATGAAGACCCAGTACTTC. Protein sequence: CASSPLISGGMKTQYF.

The gene calls are TRBV2 and TRBJ2-3; maybe TRBD2 (6 bases). The CDR3 has 14 amino acids. V dropped 9 bases and J dropped 3 bases, with 16 bases sitting between them. The germline V gene has CDR1 SNHLY and CDR2 FYNNEI. Written as DNA, the CDR3 is TGTGCCAGTCGGAAACCGGGAGTAACAGATACGCAGTATTTT. Translated, it gives CASRKPGVTDTQYF.

The CDR3 DNA follows: TGTGCCAGCAGCAGGACAGTTTCCTACGAGCAGTACTTC. This encodes CASSRTVSYEQYF. The rearrangement uses TRBV5-6 and TRBJ2-7; the D gene is possibly TRBD1 (6 bases). Trimming cost V 4 bases and J 1 base, with 9 bases left between them. From germline, CDR1 is SGHDT and CDR2 YYEEEE. The CDR3 covers 13 residues.

V is TRBV6-6 and J is TRBJ1-1; no clear D gene. This CDR3 is 14 amino acids long. V was shortened by 2 bases and J by 0 bases, with 7 bases between the two germline ends. CDR1 and CDR2 (germline): MNHNY, SVGAGI (reference sequence). CDR3 residues: CASSYSPMNTEAFF. The CDR3 nucleotides read TGTGCCAGCAGTTACAGCCCCATGAACACTGAAGCTTTCTTT.

V usage is TRBV2 and J usage is TRBJ1-5, with a possible D match to TRBD1 (5 bases). The V and J ends lost 4 bases and 0 bases respectively, with 7 bases between them. Germline CDR1 and CDR2: SNHLY and FYNNEI. CDR3 length: 14 amino acids. The CDR3 region has the DNA TGTGCCAGCAGTGGACAGCCTAGCAATCAGCCCCAGCATTTT. Residues: CASSGQPSNQPQHF.

DNA of the CDR3: TGTGCCAGCAGTCCTCCACTAGGTGAATACTCACCCCTCCACTTT. Translation gives CASSPPLGEYSPLHF. The V gene is TRBV28, the J gene TRBJ1-6, with unresolved D. This CDR3 comprises 15 residues. The germline V and J ends were trimmed by 5 bases and 10 bases, with 18 bases remaining between them. In germline, CDR1 is MDHEN, CDR2 SYDVKM.

In DNA form, the CDR3 reads TGTGCCAGCAGCACAATTAGCGGAGTCTCCTACAATGAGCAGTTCTTC. Translating it yields CASSTISGVSYNEQFF. The chain recombines TRBV7-9 with TRBJ2-1; possibly TRBD2 for D (6 bases). The CDR3 sequence is 16 residues long. CDR1 SEHNR and CDR2 FQNEAQ come from the germline V gene (reference sequence). Deletions cut 5 bases from V and 0 bases from J, with 14 bases between.

The chain combines TRBV15 with TRBJ1-2; D is unclear. Looked up from germline, CDR1 is LNHNV and CDR2 is YYDKDF (reference sequence). The germline V and J ends were trimmed by 0 bases and 7 bases, with 18 bases remaining between them. The CDR3 spans 16 residues. The CDR3 coding sequence is TGTGCCACCAGCAGAGATTCGAGCGTCCCTACCGGTGGCTACACCTTC. Translating gives CATSRDSSVPTGGYTF.

The V call is TRBV29-1, the J call TRBJ2-3, with TRBD1 identical over 9 bases. The CDR3 runs 15 residues. The ends lost 3 bases at V and 4 bases at J; junction bases unmatched: 8. Germline V lookup: CDR1 SQVTM, CDR2 ANQGSEA. DNA for the CDR3: TGCAGCGTTGACGCTGGGACAGGGTGGGCAGATACGCAGTATTTT. This codes for CSVDAGTGWADTQYF.

This rearrangement joins TRBV30 to TRBJ1-5; 9 bases are shared with TRBD1. Germline trimming cut 5 bases from V and 7 bases from J; bases unmatched to any gene: 6. Germline lookup yields CDR1 GTSNPN and CDR2 SVGIG (reference sequence). CDR3 size: 13 residues. This CDR3 is CAWGTGFGQPQHF. For the CDR3, the DNA is TGTGCCTGGGGGACAGGGTTCGGGCAGCCCCAGCATTTT.

The chain recombines TRBV10-1 with TRBJ2-2; 12 positions match TRBD1. CDR1 is WNHNN, CDR2 SYGVQD, per germline (reference sequence). There are 16 residues in the CDR3. Germline trimming cut 5 bases from V and 4 bases from J; bases unmatched to any gene: 5. The CDR3 sequence: CASSTGTGGRTGELFF. In DNA, the CDR3 is TGCGCCAGCAGTACCGGGACAGGGGGCCGCACCGGGGAGCTGTTTTTT.

J is TRBJ2-5 and V is TRBV5-8; 14 bases match TRBD2. Germline lookup yields CDR1 SGHTS and CDR2 YDEGEE. V gave up 5 bases and J gave up 1 base; unmatched junction bases: 10. The CDR3 runs 18 residues. The CDR3 loop is CASSLKYGLAGGQETQYF. Written as DNA, the CDR3 is TGTGCCAGCAGTCTAAAATACGGACTAGCGGGAGGCCAAGAGACCCAGTACTTC.

The chain uses TRBV30 and TRBJ2-7; TRBD1 or TRBD2 may be the D gene (9 bases each). Germline CDR1 is GTSNPN and CDR2 is SVGIG (reference sequence). CDR3 length equals 13 residues. V was trimmed by 8 bases and J by 7 bases, leaving 21 bases between them. DNA for the CDR3: TGTGCCCGGGGACAGGGACTAGCAGGGGAGCAGTACTTC. Translation: CARGQGLAGEQYF.

The table lists this clone with a count of one. The chain has TRBV28 and TRBJ2-5, with TRBD2 matching over 8 bases. Germline V CDR1 and CDR2: MDHEN, SYDVKM. CDR3 length: 15 amino acids. J lost 1 base, V lost 3 bases, and 4 bases had no gene match. The CDR3 loop is CASSFLGTSQETQYF. The DNA for the CDR3 is TGTGCCAGCAGTTTCTTGGGGACTAGCCAAGAGACCCAGTACTTC.

The rearrangement links TRBV6-6 to TRBJ1-2; D is possibly TRBD1 (5 bases). V was trimmed by 2 bases and J by 4 bases, leaving 8 bases between them. The CDR3 is 13 residues long. Germline CDR1 and CDR2: MNHNY and SVGAGI (reference sequence). This chain's CDR3 is CASSYGTSYGYTF. In DNA form, the CDR3 reads TGTGCCAGCAGTTACGGGACTAGCTATGGCTACACCTTC.

This chain uses TRBV4-1 with TRBJ2-3; D is undetermined. Germline CDR1 MGHRA, CDR2 YSYEKL. This CDR3 is 15 amino acids long. Deletions cut 0 bases from V and 2 bases from J, with 9 bases between. The CDR3 is CASSQEAADTDTQYF. The CDR3 DNA sequence: TGCGCCAGCAGCCAAGAGGCGGCGGACACAGATACGCAGTATTTT.

The count of this clone is one. The chain joins TRBV9 to TRBJ2-5; D ambiguous. The V end lost 0 bases, the J end lost 2 bases, and 5 bases lay between the germline ends. The germline V gene has CDR1 SGDLS and CDR2 YYNGEE. The CDR3 sequence is 13 residues long. DNA of the CDR3: TGTGCCAGCAGCGTAGGTCAGCAAGAGACCCAGTACTTC. Its translation is CASSVGQQETQYF. Together with reference TRBV9 and TRBJ2-5, the CDR3 gives the full variable domain: DSGVTQTPKHLITATGQRVTLRCSPRSGDLSVYWYQQSLDQGLQFLIQYYNGEERAKGNILERFSAQQFPDLHSELNLSSLELGDSALYFCASSVGQQETQYFGPGTRLLVL.

V is TRBV7-9 and J is TRBJ1-4, with a possible D match to TRBD1 (6 bases). Trimming left V 8 bases short and J 8 bases short, with 18 bases between. Germline loops: CDR1 SEHNR, CDR2 FQNEAQ (reference sequence). The CDR3 spans 14 residues. The CDR3 DNA reads TGTGCCAGCCAAGAGGGGGGGACTCGGGAAAAACTGTTTTTT. Encoded protein: CASQEGGTREKLFF.

The V and J genes are TRBV3-1 (or the pseudogene TRBV3-2) and TRBJ1-3, with 9 bases that match TRBD1. CDR3 size: 16 residues. V lost 2 bases and J lost 0; bases outside the gene matches: 2. The germline V gene has CDR1 LGHDT and CDR2 YNNKEL (reference sequence). Here the CDR3 reads CASSQKTGGSGNTIYF. In DNA form, the CDR3 reads TGTGCCAGCAGCCAAAAGACAGGGGGCTCTGGAAACACCATATATTTT.

The V gene is TRBV7-8, the J gene TRBJ2-7; tentative D call: TRBD1 (6 bases). The V and J ends lost 1 base and 6 bases respectively, with 25 bases between them. The CDR3 has 18 amino acids. Germline CDR1 is SGHVS and CDR2 is FQNEAQ. CDR3 residues: CASSLGSLGGFASFEQYF. CDR3 coding DNA: TGTGCCAGCAGCTTAGGGAGTCTAGGGGGTTTCGCCTCGTTCGAGCAGTACTTC.

The gene calls are TRBV11-2 and TRBJ2-7, with 9 bases that match TRBD1. The germline gives CDR1 SGHAT, CDR2 FQNNGV. Germline trimming cut 5 bases from V and 2 bases from J; bases unmatched to any gene: 4. The CDR3 consists of 14 residues. CDR3 nucleotide sequence: TGTGCCAGCAGCGCAAACAGGGGGCCCTACGAGCAGTACTTC. Encoded protein: CASSANRGPYEQYF. The full variable domain, in which reference TRBV11-2 and TRBJ2-7 provide the parts outside the CDR3, is EAGVAQSPRYKIIEKRQSVAFWCNPISGHATLYWYQQILGQGPKLLIQFQNNGVVDDSQLPKDRFSAERLKGVDSTLKIQPAKLEDSAVYLCASSANRGPYEQYFGPGTRLTVT.

The chain recombines TRBV6-1 with TRBJ1-1; tentative D call: TRBD1 (6 bases). The CDR3 sequence is 14 residues long. Trimming cost V 3 bases and J 1 base, with 9 bases left between them. Germline CDR1 MNHNS, CDR2 SASEGT. Here the CDR3 reads CASSEWGRNTEAFF. CDR3 sequence (DNA): TGTGCCAGCAGTGAGTGGGGGCGGAACACTGAAGCTTTCTTT.